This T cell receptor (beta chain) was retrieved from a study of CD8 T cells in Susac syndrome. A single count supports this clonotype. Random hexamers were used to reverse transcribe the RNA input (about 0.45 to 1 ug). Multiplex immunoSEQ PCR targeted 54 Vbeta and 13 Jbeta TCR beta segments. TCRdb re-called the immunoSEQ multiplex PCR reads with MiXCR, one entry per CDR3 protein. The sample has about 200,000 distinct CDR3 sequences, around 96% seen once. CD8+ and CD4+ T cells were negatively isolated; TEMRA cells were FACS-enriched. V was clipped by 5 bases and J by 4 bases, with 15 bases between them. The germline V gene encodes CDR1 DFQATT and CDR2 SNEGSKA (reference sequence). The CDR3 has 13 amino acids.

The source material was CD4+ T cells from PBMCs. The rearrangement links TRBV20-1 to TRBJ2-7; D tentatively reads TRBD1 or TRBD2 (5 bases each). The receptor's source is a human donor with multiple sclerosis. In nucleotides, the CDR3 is TGCAGTGCTGGTGGGGGTTTGCAATACGAGCAGTACTTC. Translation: CSAGGGLQYEQYF.